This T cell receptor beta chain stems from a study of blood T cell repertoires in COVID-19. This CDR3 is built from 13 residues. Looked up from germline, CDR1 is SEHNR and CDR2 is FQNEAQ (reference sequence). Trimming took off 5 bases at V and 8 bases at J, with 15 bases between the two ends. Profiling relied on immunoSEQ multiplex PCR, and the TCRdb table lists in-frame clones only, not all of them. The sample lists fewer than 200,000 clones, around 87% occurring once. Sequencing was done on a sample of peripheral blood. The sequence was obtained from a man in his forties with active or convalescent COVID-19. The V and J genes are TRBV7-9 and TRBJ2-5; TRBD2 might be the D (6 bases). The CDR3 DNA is TGTGCCAGCAGCCGCGGGGCCGGGGGTACCCAGTACTTC. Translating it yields CASSRGAGGTQYF.